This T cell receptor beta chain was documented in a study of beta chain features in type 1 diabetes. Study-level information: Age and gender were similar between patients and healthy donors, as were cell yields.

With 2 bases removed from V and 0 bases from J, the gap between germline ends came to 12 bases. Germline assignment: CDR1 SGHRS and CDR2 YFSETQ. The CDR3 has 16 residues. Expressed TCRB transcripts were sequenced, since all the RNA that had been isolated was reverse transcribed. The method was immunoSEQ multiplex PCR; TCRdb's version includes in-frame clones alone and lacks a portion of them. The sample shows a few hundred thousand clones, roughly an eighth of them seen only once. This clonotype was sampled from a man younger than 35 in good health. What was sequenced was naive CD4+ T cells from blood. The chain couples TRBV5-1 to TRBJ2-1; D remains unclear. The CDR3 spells CASSFTTWSSYNEQFF. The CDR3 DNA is TGCGCCAGCAGCTTTACCACCTGGAGCTCCTACAATGAGCAGTTCTTC.